The sequence of this T cell receptor beta chain was determined in a study of blood T cell repertoires in COVID-19. The wider study: The United States, Italy and Spain were the sources of the acute and convalescent COVID-19 samples.

In the authors' methods: Quantification of nucleated cells was approximated via reference gene primer amplification. Repertoires were generated with immunoSEQ multiplex PCR, while TCRdb's copy carries only in-frame clones and drops some. The DNA gave D and trimming, while V, J and clone size come from that table. The sample records hundreds of thousands of clones, around 84% being singletons. Individuals drawn from 20 to 25 US areas were roughly 18 to 89 years old. Categorization into cohorts depended on clinical history that participants reported. CDR1 and CDR2 from the germline V gene are MNHEY and SVGEGT. V shed 4 bases and J shed 8 bases, with 14 bases lying between them. The CDR3 has 14 amino acids.

The sequencing input was PBMCs or T cells enriched from blood (not recorded which). The receptor comes from a man aged 25 to 40 with acute COVID-19. The chain links TRBV6-2 or TRBV6-3 to TRBJ1-4, with TRBD1 as a possible D gene (5 bases). CDR3 in amino acids: CASSLGQGREKLFF. The DNA of the CDR3 is TGTGCCAGCAGTTTGGGGCAGGGTCGCGAAAAACTGTTTTTT.